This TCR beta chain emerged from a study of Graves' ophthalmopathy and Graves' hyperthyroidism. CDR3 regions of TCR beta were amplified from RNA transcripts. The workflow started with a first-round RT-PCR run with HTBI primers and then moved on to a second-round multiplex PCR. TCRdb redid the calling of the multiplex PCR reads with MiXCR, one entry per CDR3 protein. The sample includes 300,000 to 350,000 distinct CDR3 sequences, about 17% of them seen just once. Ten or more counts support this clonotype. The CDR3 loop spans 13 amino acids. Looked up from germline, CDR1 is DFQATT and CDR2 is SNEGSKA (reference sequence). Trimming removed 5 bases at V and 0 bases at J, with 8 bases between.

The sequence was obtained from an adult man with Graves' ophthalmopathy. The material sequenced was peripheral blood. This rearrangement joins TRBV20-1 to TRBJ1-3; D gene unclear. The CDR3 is CSAEQLSGNTIYF. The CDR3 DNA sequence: TGCAGTGCTGAACAGCTCTCTGGAAACACCATATATTTT.